Presented here are 10 T cell receptor beta chains from one specimen sequenced in a study of vaccination and CD4 T cells after COVID-19. The Oncomine TCR Beta short-read assay was applied to DNA of cultured CD4+ T cells. TCRdb reanalysed the PCR reads using MiXCR and keeps one entry per CDR3 protein. The sample holds around 14,000 distinct CDR3 sequences; more than 45% are singletons and the top ten take roughly 12%. The antigens of these receptors remain unknown. The treatment is: roughly nine-day PBMC culture with coronavirus spike peptide pools or control peptides (ViraFEST assay). The specimen was CD4+ T cells from blood, cultured in vitro. These receptors were taken from a human donor who had recovered from COVID-19.

The chain links TRBV7-2 to TRBJ2-5; D gene unclear. In germline, CDR1 is SGHTA, CDR2 FQGNSA. The CDR3 has 15 residues. V was trimmed by 3 bases and J by 5 bases, leaving 16 bases between them. The DNA for the CDR3 is TGTGCCAGCAGCTTTGTACTGGACGAATGGGAGACCCAGTACTTC. Amino acids: CASSFVLDEWETQYF.

This chain joins TRBV7-9 and TRBJ1-1; D is unclear. With 7 bases removed from V and 8 bases from J, the gap between germline ends came to 17 bases. Germline V lookup: CDR1 SEHNR, CDR2 FQNEAQ (reference sequence). The CDR3 is 13 amino acids. Here the CDR3 reads CASTPGSTGEAFF. In DNA, the CDR3 is TGTGCCAGCACCCCAGGTTCTACGGGAGAAGCTTTCTTT.

CDR3 sequence reads: CASSALMGGQPQHF. CDR3 nucleotide sequence: TGTGCCAGCAGTGCCCTCATGGGGGGTCAGCCCCAGCATTTT. V is TRBV6-1 and J is TRBJ1-5, with a weak D call TRBD1 (5 bases). Trimming took off 4 bases at V and 6 bases at J, with 13 bases between the two ends. Germline-derived CDR1 and CDR2 are MNHNS and SASEGT. This CDR3 spans 14 amino acids.

The J gene is TRBJ1-5, the V gene TRBV6-1; D may be TRBD1 (6 bases). This CDR3 is built from 15 residues. Trimming left V 4 bases short and J 1 base short, with 11 bases between. Germline values: CDR1 MNHNS, CDR2 SASEGT. The CDR3 nucleotides are TGTGCCAGCAGTGTAGGGGGGGAAAGCAATCAGCCCCAGCATTTT. Protein sequence: CASSVGGESNQPQHF.

This clonotype was seen a few times. The chain has TRBV19 and TRBJ2-5; D remains ambiguous. The CDR3 has 13 residues. V was cut by 2 bases and J by 4 bases, with 8 bases left in between. Per the germline V gene, CDR1 is LNHDA and CDR2 is SQIVND (reference sequence). The CDR3 DNA is TGTGCCAGTAGTATAAATAGAGGAGAGACCCAGTACTTC. It translates to CASSINRGETQYF.

This clonotype was seen more than once but under ten times. The V and J genes are TRBV20-1 and TRBJ1-1; 8 positions match TRBD1. Germline CDR1 and CDR2: DFQATT and SNEGSKA (reference sequence). The length of the CDR3 is 9 residues. CDR3 in DNA: TGCAAGCAGGACAGGGTAGCTTTCTTT. It is translated as CKQDRVAFF.

V and J are TRBV5-4 and TRBJ2-5; 9 bases line up with TRBD2. Germline V gene data show CDR1 as SGHNT and CDR2 as YYREEE (reference sequence). After removal of 9 bases from V and 3 bases from J, the junction contained 6 bases not matched to a gene. This CDR3 has 13 residues. CDR3 in amino acids: CATNSGREETQYF. CDR3 coding DNA: TGTGCCACCAATAGCGGGAGAGAAGAGACCCAGTACTTC.

This sequence joins TRBV28 and TRBJ2-5; D gene ambiguous. The CDR3 runs to 12 residues. V was clipped by 6 bases and J by 5 bases, with 10 bases between them. Germline values: CDR1 MDHEN, CDR2 SYDVKM. CDR3 bases: TGTGCCAGCAGCTCCAGGCCGGAGACCCAGTACTTC. Its translation: CASSSRPETQYF.

In its sample, this clonotype was seen a few times. The gene calls are TRBV6-2 or TRBV6-3 and TRBJ1-6, with a possible D match to TRBD1 (5 bases). Trimming pared 6 bases from V and 8 bases from J, leaving 17 bases between. In germline, CDR1 is MNHEY, CDR2 SVGEGT. This CDR3 comprises 15 residues. The CDR3: CASRLRAGWDSPLHF. DNA for the CDR3: TGTGCCAGCAGACTCCGGGCAGGGTGGGATTCACCCCTCCACTTT.

The V gene is TRBV10-3, the J gene TRBJ2-3; D is unresolved. Trimming removed 0 bases from V and 6 bases from J, with 4 bases in between. This CDR3 contains 12 residues. From germline, CDR1 is ENHRY and CDR2 SYGVKD. DNA for the CDR3: TGTGCCATCAGTGAGTCAGCTGATACGCAGTATTTT. This gives the protein CAISESADTQYF.